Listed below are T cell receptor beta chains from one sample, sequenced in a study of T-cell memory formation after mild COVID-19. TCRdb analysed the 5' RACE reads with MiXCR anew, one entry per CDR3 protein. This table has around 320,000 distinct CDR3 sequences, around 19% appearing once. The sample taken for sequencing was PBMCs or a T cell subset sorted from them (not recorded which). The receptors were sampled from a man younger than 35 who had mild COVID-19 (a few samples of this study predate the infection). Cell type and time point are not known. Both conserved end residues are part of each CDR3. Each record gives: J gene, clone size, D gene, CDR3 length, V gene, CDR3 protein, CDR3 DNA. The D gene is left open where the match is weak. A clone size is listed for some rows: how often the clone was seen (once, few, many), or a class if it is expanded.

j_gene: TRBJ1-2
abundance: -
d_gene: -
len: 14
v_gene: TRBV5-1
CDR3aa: CASSLDRENYGYTF
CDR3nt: TGCGCCAGCAGCTTGGACAGGGAGAACTATGGCTACACCTTC

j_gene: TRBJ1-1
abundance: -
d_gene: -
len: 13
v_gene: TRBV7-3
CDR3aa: CASSRTGVTEAFF
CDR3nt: TGTGCCAGCAGTCGGACGGGGGTCACTGAAGCTTTCTTT

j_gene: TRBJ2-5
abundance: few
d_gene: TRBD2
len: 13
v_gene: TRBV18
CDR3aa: CASSPAGRGTQYF
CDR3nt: TGTGCCAGCTCACCGGCAGGGAGGGGGACCCAGTACTTC

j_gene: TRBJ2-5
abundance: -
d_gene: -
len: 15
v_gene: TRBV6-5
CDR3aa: CASQGYRGGQETQYF
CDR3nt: TGTGCCAGCCAGGGTTATAGGGGGGGCCAAGAGACCCAGTACTTC

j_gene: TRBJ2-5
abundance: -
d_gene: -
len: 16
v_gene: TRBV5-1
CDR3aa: CASSLEAARGRETQYF
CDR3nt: TGCGCCAGCAGCTTGGAGGCAGCGCGGGGGCGGGAGACCCAGTACTTC

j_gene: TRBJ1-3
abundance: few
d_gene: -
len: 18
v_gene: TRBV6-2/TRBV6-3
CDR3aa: CASSYSYPDSLSGNTIYF
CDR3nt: TGTGCCAGCAGTTACTCGTATCCGGACAGTCTCTCTGGAAACACCATATATTTT

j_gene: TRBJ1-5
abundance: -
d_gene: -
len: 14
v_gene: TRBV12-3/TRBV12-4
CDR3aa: CASTESSINQPQHF
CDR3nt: TGTGCCAGCACCGAAAGTTCGATAAATCAGCCCCAGCATTTT

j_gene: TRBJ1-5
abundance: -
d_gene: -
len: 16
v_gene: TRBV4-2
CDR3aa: CASSPNLKARAQPQHF
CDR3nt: TGTGCCAGCAGCCCTAATTTAAAGGCGAGGGCCCAGCCCCAGCATTTT

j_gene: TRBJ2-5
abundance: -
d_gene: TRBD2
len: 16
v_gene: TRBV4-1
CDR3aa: CASSQEGGGRPGTQYF
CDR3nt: TGCGCCAGCAGCCAAGAGGGCGGGGGGCGACCTGGGACCCAGTACTTC

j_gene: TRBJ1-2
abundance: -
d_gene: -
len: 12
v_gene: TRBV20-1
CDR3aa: CSAAASLYGYTF
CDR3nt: TGCAGTGCGGCAGCCAGCCTTTATGGCTACACCTTC

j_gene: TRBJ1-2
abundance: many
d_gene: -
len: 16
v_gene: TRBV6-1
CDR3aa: CASSRSGQGTNYGYTF
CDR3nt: TGTGCCAGCAGTCGAAGTGGGCAGGGGACTAACTATGGCTACACCTTC

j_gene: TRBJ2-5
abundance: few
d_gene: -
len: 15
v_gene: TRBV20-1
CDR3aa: CSAREGGTVQETQYF
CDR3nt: TGCAGTGCTAGAGAGGGAGGCACAGTCCAAGAGACCCAGTACTTC

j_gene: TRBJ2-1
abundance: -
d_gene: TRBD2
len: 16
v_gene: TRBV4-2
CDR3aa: CASSQVGRGGGYEQFF
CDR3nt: TGTGCCAGCAGCCAAGTCGGGCGGGGGGGTGGCTATGAGCAGTTCTTC

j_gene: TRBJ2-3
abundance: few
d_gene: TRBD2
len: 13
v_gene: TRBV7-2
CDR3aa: CASKGGGADTQYF
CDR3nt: TGTGCCAGCAAGGGCGGGGGGGCAGATACGCAGTATTTT

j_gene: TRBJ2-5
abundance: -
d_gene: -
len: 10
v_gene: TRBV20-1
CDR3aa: CSPKLETQYF
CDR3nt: TGCAGTCCCAAGCTCGAGACCCAGTACTTC

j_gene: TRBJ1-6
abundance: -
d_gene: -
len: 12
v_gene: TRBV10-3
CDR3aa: CAISGVGSPLHF
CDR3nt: TGTGCCATCAGCGGGGTTGGGTCACCCCTCCACTTT

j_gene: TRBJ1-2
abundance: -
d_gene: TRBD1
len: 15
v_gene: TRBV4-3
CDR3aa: CASSQTTGGTYGYTF
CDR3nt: TGCGCCAGCAGCCAAACCACAGGGGGAACCTATGGCTACACCTTC

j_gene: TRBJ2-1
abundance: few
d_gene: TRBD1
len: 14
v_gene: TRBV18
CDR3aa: CASSPPGTGNEQFF
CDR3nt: TGTGCCAGCTCACCACCGGGGACAGGGAATGAGCAGTTCTTC

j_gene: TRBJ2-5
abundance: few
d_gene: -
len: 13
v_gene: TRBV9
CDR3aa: CASSVAKQETQYF
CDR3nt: TGTGCCAGCAGCGTGGCGAAGCAAGAGACCCAGTACTTC

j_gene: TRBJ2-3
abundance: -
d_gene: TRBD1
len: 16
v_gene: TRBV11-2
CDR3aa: CASTTGTVIRTDTQYF
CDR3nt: TGTGCCAGCACCACTGGGACAGTCATTAGGACAGATACGCAGTATTTT

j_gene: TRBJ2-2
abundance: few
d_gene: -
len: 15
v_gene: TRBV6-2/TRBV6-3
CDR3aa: CASSYRTRGTGELFF
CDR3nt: TGTGCCAGCAGTTACCGGACTAGAGGGACAGGGGAGCTGTTTTTT

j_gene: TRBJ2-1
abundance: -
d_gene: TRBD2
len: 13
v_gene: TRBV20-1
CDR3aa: CSVASGDYNEQFF
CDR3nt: TGCAGTGTTGCTAGCGGGGACTACAATGAGCAGTTCTTC